These 29 T cell receptor beta chains share one sample of origin, sequenced in a study of blood T cell repertoires in COVID-19. Clones were read by immunoSEQ multiplex PCR, and TCRdb kept only the in-frame ones, dropping some. The table lists over 450,000 clones, less than 90% of them singletons. What was sequenced was peripheral blood. The receptors originated from a woman in her forties or fifties with COVID-19, enrolled during active disease.

The V and J genes are TRBV5-1 and TRBJ2-7, with 10 bases matching TRBD2. This CDR3 is built from 15 residues. Germline V CDR1 and CDR2: SGHRS, YFSETQ. The ends lost 4 bases at V and 5 bases at J; junction bases unmatched: 9. CDR3 nucleotides: TGCGCCAGCAGCCTCTCCGGGACTAGCGCCAACGAGCAGTACTTC. Translation gives CASSLSGTSANEQYF.

This chain links TRBV19 with TRBJ1-2, with D unclear. This CDR3 has 14 residues. The germline V gene encodes CDR1 LNHDA and CDR2 SQIVND (reference sequence). V shed 3 bases and J shed 8 bases, with 16 bases lying between them. CDR3 residues: CASSIGVLTRGYTF. The CDR3 nucleotides are TGTGCCAGTAGTATCGGAGTCCTAACGCGAGGCTACACCTTC. Together with reference TRBV19 and TRBJ1-2, the CDR3 gives the full variable domain: DGGITQSPKYLFRKEGQNVTLSCEQNLNHDAMYWYRQDPGQGLRLIYYSQIVNDFQKGDIAEGYSVSREKKESFPLTVTSAQKNPTAFYLCASSIGVLTRGYTFGSGTRLTVV.

V and J are TRBV5-1 and TRBJ2-2; D possibly corresponds to TRBD2 (6 bases). The germline V gene has CDR1 SGHRS and CDR2 YFSETQ. This CDR3 is built from 18 residues. V lost 4 bases and J lost 2, with 21 bases in between. CDR3 protein: CASSTGLPVLPNTGELFF. CDR3 bases: TGCGCCAGCAGCACGGGACTCCCCGTACTCCCTAACACCGGGGAGCTGTTTTTT.

The chain recombines TRBV2 with TRBJ2-1, with D maybe TRBD2 (6 bases). CDR1 and CDR2 from the germline V gene are SNHLY and FYNNEI. V lost 8 bases and J 6 bases, leaving 11 bases between the germline ends. The CDR3 spans 12 residues. For the CDR3, the DNA is TGTGCCAGCGCTCCCGGGGGCAATGAGCAGTTCTTC. Translating it yields CASAPGGNEQFF.

This chain links TRBV29-1 with TRBJ2-7; 7 bases fit TRBD2. Germline V CDR1 and CDR2: SQVTM, ANQGSEA. There are 14 residues in the CDR3. V gave up 4 bases and J gave up 2 bases; unmatched junction bases: 8. This CDR3 reads CSVGGGQYAYEQYF. The CDR3 nucleotides are TGCAGCGTTGGCGGGGGTCAGTACGCCTACGAGCAGTACTTC.

The J gene is TRBJ2-3, the V gene TRBV4-1; 8 bases align to TRBD1. CDR3 size: 16 residues. The V gene's germline CDR1 is MGHRA and CDR2 YSYEKL. Unmatched junction bases numbered 6, after V lost 0 bases and J lost 4 bases. The CDR3 sequence is CASSQDSAQGADTQYF. The CDR3 DNA follows: TGCGCCAGCAGCCAAGATTCGGCACAGGGGGCAGATACGCAGTATTTT.

V and J are TRBV10-1 and TRBJ2-3, with a weak D call TRBD2 (6 bases). Trimming cost V 6 bases and J 3 bases, with 16 bases left between them. The CDR3 is made up of 15 amino acids. Germline V gives CDR1 WNHNN, CDR2 SYGVQD (reference sequence). The CDR3 is CASSPNLLATDTQYF. The DNA of the CDR3 is TGCGCCAGCAGCCCAAACCTACTAGCAACAGATACGCAGTATTTT.

The chain joins TRBV13 to TRBJ2-1, with D tentatively TRBD2 (7 bases). V was cut by 3 bases and J by 8 bases, with 17 bases left in between. The CDR3 sequence is 15 residues long. Per germline, CDR1 PRHDT and CDR2 FYEKMQ (reference sequence). The CDR3 DNA sequence: TGTGCCAGCAGCTTCCGGGCGGGGGCCGGTCATGAGCAGTTCTTC. It specifies CASSFRAGAGHEQFF.

The gene calls are TRBV19 and TRBJ1-5; D not certain. Germline values: CDR1 LNHDA, CDR2 SQIVND (reference sequence). V was clipped by 6 bases and J by 0 bases, with 12 bases between them. This CDR3 spans 15 amino acids. CDR3: CASSLTQYSNQPQHF. CDR3 in DNA: TGTGCCAGTAGCCTAACACAGTATAGCAATCAGCCCCAGCATTTT.

The chain couples TRBV6-1 to TRBJ2-5; maybe TRBD2 (6 bases). V was shortened by 3 bases and J by 5 bases, with 19 bases between the two germline ends. CDR3 length: 16 amino acids. Germline loops: CDR1 MNHNS, CDR2 SASEGT. This CDR3 reads CASSDWRGMGRETQYF. In nucleotides, the CDR3 is TGTGCCAGCAGTGATTGGCGGGGAATGGGTAGGGAGACCCAGTACTTC.

The V call is TRBV10-2, the J call TRBJ1-4; 7 bases are a match to TRBD1. V lost 3 bases and J lost 4; bases outside the gene matches: 8. CDR1 is WSHSY, CDR2 SAAADI, per germline. This CDR3 is 16 amino acids long. The CDR3 region has the DNA TGCGCCAGCAGTGACCGTCACAGGGGAAGTAATGAAAAACTGTTTTTT. Its protein is CASSDRHRGSNEKLFF.

The chain is built from TRBV18 and TRBJ1-3; D may be TRBD1 (6 bases). Germline V gene data show CDR1 as KGHSH and CDR2 as LQKENI. V was shortened by 10 bases and J by 4 bases, with 17 bases between the two germline ends. The CDR3 is made up of 14 amino acids. The DNA for the CDR3 is TGTGCCACCTCTACAGGGCCCGTAGGAAACACCATATATTTT. Residues: CATSTGPVGNTIYF.

The gene calls are TRBV4-2 and TRBJ1-2; TRBD1 might be the D (5 bases). V was pared by 5 bases and J by 5 bases, with 12 bases between. The CDR3 totals 13 residues. Germline V CDR1 and CDR2: LGHNA, YNFKEQ. CDR3 DNA sequence: TGTGCCAGCAGCTTAAAGACAGAATATGGCTACACCTTC. It yields the protein CASSLKTEYGYTF.

The J gene is TRBJ1-6, the V gene TRBV5-1, with 10 bases that match TRBD1. The CDR3 length is 16 residues. Germline CDR1 and CDR2: SGHRS and YFSETQ. V shed 0 bases and J 7 bases; nucleotides not matched to a gene: 4. CDR3 DNA sequence: TGCGCCAGCAGCTTGGGGACAGGGGGTTCGAATTCACCCCTCCACTTT. This encodes CASSLGTGGSNSPLHF.

This chain joins TRBV3-1 (or the pseudogene TRBV3-2) and TRBJ1-1; 9 bases line up with TRBD1. V dropped 1 base and J dropped 7; count of bases not matched to a gene: 10. The CDR3 extends over 16 amino acids. CDR1 and CDR2 (germline): LGHDT, YNNKEL (reference sequence). This CDR3 is CASSQGGTGPFGEAFF. CDR3 DNA: TGTGCCAGCAGCCAAGGTGGGACAGGGCCCTTTGGTGAAGCTTTCTTT.

As DNA, the CDR3 is TGTGCCAGTAGTACCCTTGACAGGGGGCTCGGCACTGAAGCTTTCTTT. Its translation is CASSTLDRGLGTEAFF. The chain links TRBV19 to TRBJ1-1, with 10 positions matching TRBD1. This CDR3 is 16 amino acids long. The V and J ends lost 4 bases and 4 bases, in that order; junction bases with no gene match: 9. Germline lookup yields CDR1 LNHDA and CDR2 SQIVND (reference sequence).

V usage is TRBV29-1 and J usage is TRBJ1-1; unclear D gene. Trimming took off 8 bases at V and 4 bases at J, with 14 bases between the two ends. The germline gives CDR1 SQVTM, CDR2 ANQGSEA. This CDR3 comprises 12 residues. CDR3 region: CSYTGLVTEAFF. Here the CDR3 DNA reads TGCAGCTATACCGGACTGGTCACTGAAGCTTTCTTT.

This clone has just a few counts. The genes are TRBV7-3 and TRBJ2-6, with unresolved D. Germline V CDR1 and CDR2: SGHTA, FQGTGA. The ends were cut back, 7 bases at V and 3 bases at J, with 10 bases in the middle. The CDR3 is 14 amino acids. The CDR3 loop is CASTSPYGANVLTF. In DNA form, the CDR3 reads TGTGCCAGCACCTCCCCCTATGGGGCCAACGTCCTGACTTTC.

The chain recombines TRBV30 with TRBJ1-3; 8 bases agree with TRBD1. Germline V CDR1 and CDR2: GTSNPN, SVGIG (reference sequence). The CDR3 has 13 amino acids. Trimming cost V 5 bases and J 4 bases; bases outside gene matches: 4. In nucleotides, the CDR3 is TGTGCCTGGGACAGGGGAGCAGGAAACACCATATATTTT. As protein: CAWDRGAGNTIYF. The complete variable domain, with remaining parts taken from reference TRBV30 and TRBJ1-3, reads SQTIHQWPATLVQPVGSPLSLECTVEGTSNPNLYWYRQAAGRGLQLLFYSVGIGQISSEVPQNLSASRPQDRQFILSSKKLLLSDSGFYLCAWDRGAGNTIYFGEGSWLTVV.

CDR3: CASSMGYSKRASVHNEQFF. The CDR3 DNA sequence: TGTGCCAGTAGTATGGGCTATAGTAAGCGGGCGTCTGTCCACAATGAGCAGTTCTTC. This chain links TRBV19 with TRBJ2-1; D perhaps matches TRBD2 (6 bases). The V gene lost 3 bases and the J gene lost 5 bases, with 26 bases spanning the gap. The germline V gene has CDR1 LNHDA and CDR2 SQIVND (reference sequence). The CDR3 is 19 amino acids.

This chain uses TRBV6-5 with TRBJ1-5; D possibly corresponds to TRBD1 (5 bases). The CDR3 is made up of 15 amino acids. Deletions cut 6 bases from V and 7 bases from J, with 19 bases between. The V gene's germline CDR1 is MNHEY and CDR2 SVGAGI. CDR3 region: CASSVPRGIRQPQHF. The CDR3 bases are TGTGCCAGCAGCGTCCCCCGGGGGATACGGCAGCCCCAGCATTTT.

The chain recombines TRBV27 with TRBJ2-3; possible D gene TRBD2, 7 bases. V was pared by 3 bases and J by 5 bases, with 12 bases between. Germline-derived CDR1 and CDR2 are MNHEY and SMNVEV (reference sequence). The length of the CDR3 is 14 residues. The CDR3 nucleotides read TGTGCCAGCAGTTTGGGAGGGGGAGGAGATACGCAGTATTTT. Its translation is CASSLGGGGDTQYF.

This clone appeared once. This chain connects TRBV6-5 to TRBJ1-5, with 10 bases lining up with TRBD1. The V gene's germline CDR1 is MNHEY and CDR2 SVGAGI. The V gene end was trimmed by 5 bases and the J gene end by 5 bases; junction bases not matched to a gene: 3. The CDR3 has 14 residues. This CDR3 is CASSRGQGHQPQHF. For the CDR3, the DNA is TGTGCCAGCAGTCGGGGACAGGGGCATCAGCCCCAGCATTTT.

The CDR3 sequence: CASSLVGRDEQFF. CDR3 sequence (DNA): TGTGCCAGCAGCTTAGTTGGCAGGGATGAGCAGTTCTTC. J is TRBJ2-1 and V is TRBV7-2; possibly TRBD1 for D (5 bases). V was cut by 1 base and J by 8 bases, with 9 bases left in between. Germline-derived CDR1 and CDR2 are SGHTA and FQGNSA. The CDR3 spans 13 residues.

This clone occurred once. This chain joins TRBV7-3 and TRBJ2-3; 8 nucleotides line up with TRBD2. Germline V gene sequence: CDR1 SGHTA, CDR2 FQGTGA. The CDR3 contains 14 residues. The V gene end was trimmed by 5 bases and the J gene end by 5 bases; junction bases not matched to a gene: 6. CDR3 bases: TGTGCCAGCAGCCCCCGGGGGGGTGGAGATACGCAGTATTTT. Translating gives CASSPRGGGDTQYF.

The rearrangement links TRBV18 to TRBJ1-1; 9 nucleotides agree with TRBD1. This CDR3 is built from 15 residues. V lost 3 bases and J lost 6; bases outside the gene matches: 8. Germline lookup yields CDR1 KGHSH and CDR2 LQKENI. The CDR3 protein is CASSPGQGRDPEAFF. The CDR3 DNA follows: TGTGCCAGCTCACCGGGACAGGGTCGGGACCCTGAAGCTTTCTTT.

The chain uses TRBV5-6 and TRBJ2-7, with 9 bases identical to TRBD1. The CDR3 is made up of 16 amino acids. The V gene's germline CDR1 is SGHDT and CDR2 YYEEEE. The V and J ends lost 1 base and 2 bases, in that order; junction bases with no gene match: 7. The CDR3 is CASSLTPGQGAYEQYF. The CDR3 nucleotides are TGTGCCAGCAGCTTGACCCCGGGACAGGGCGCCTACGAGCAGTACTTC.

This chain joins TRBV5-1 and TRBJ1-2; tentative D call: TRBD1 (5 bases). This CDR3 has 15 amino acids. The V gene lost 0 bases and the J gene lost 4 bases, with 13 bases spanning the gap. Germline values: CDR1 SGHRS, CDR2 YFSETQ. The CDR3 sequence is CASSLEGREGYGYTF. Written as DNA, the CDR3 is TGCGCCAGCAGCTTGGAAGGCAGGGAAGGCTATGGCTACACCTTC.

The count of this clone is one. The chain is built from TRBV7-6 and TRBJ2-5, with D unclear. V lost 0 bases, J lost 2 bases, and 10 bases lay in between. The CDR3 loop spans 15 amino acids. Germline V gene lookup returns CDR1 SGHVS and CDR2 FNYEAQ. The CDR3 DNA sequence: TGTGCCAGCAGCTTAGCGCAGAGGCAGCAAGAGACCCAGTACTTC. It encodes CASSLAQRQQETQYF.